Here is one T cell receptor beta chain with its context. This sample stems from a study of T cells in Graves' hyperthyroidism and ophthalmopathy. RNA transcripts gave rise to amplified TCR beta CDR3 regions. First-round RT-PCR with HTBI primers amplified the TCR CDR3 region. TCRdb re-derived calls from the multiplex PCR reads in MiXCR, one entry per CDR3 protein. The sample yields approximately 410,000 distinct CDR3 sequences, roughly 14% seen once. Disease duration was under 3 months in the ophthalmopathy patients, who also had a Clinical Activity Score of at least 3 and a NOSPECS grade of at least 4. Diagnostic decisions used clinical symptoms, serum thyroxine and TRAb, thyroid ultrasound and orbital computed tomography. Per germline, CDR1 LGHDT and CDR2 YNNKEL (reference sequence). The ends were cut back, 0 bases at V and 8 bases at J, with 23 bases in the middle. The CDR3 extends over 17 amino acids.

Source material: blood. V usage is TRBV3-1 and J usage is TRBJ2-7; tentatively, D is TRBD2 (6 bases). The origin of this receptor is a young man with Graves' ophthalmopathy. The CDR3 reads CASSQDFGGNSVNKQYF. CDR3 nucleotide sequence: TGTGCCAGCAGCCAAGATTTTGGAGGGAATTCGGTTAATAAGCAGTACTTC.